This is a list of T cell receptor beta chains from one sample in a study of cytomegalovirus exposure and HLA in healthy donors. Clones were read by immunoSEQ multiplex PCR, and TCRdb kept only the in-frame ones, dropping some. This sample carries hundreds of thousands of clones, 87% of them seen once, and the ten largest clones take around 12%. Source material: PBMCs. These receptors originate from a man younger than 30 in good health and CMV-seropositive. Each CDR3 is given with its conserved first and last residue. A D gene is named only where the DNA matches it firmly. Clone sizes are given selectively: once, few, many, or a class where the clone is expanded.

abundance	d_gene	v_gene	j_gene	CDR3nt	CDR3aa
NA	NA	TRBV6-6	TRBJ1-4	TGTGCCAGCAGGGGGACCTTCCCCGCGCAAAAACTGTTTTTT	CASRGTFPAQKLFF
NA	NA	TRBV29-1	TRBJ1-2	TGCAGCGTTGAAGGCGGCCCCTATGGCTACACCTTC	CSVEGGPYGYTF
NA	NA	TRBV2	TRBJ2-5	TGTGCCAGCAGTACGACCGAGGTCCAAGAGACCCAGTACTTC	CASSTTEVQETQYF
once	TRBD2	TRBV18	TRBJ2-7	TGTGCCAGCTCACCATCGGAGCCTAGCGGGACCTACGAGCAGTACTTC	CASSPSEPSGTYEQYF
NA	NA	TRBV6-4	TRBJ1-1	TGTGCCAGCAGTGACTCGGGTACCGGGACACCTAACACTGAAGCTTTCTTT	CASSDSGTGTPNTEAFF
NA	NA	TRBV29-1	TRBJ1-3	TGCAGCGTTGACCTTAAACGGAAGGGGAGGAGATATTTT	CSVDLKRKGRRYF
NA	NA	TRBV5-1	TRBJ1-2	TGCGCCAGCAGCTTGTCCGGCAGCTATGGCTACACCTTC	CASSLSGSYGYTF
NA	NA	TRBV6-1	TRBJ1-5	TGTGCCAGCAGAGACTCAGGTTATAGCAATCAGCCCCAGCATTTT	CASRDSGYSNQPQHF
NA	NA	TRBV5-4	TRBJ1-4	TGTGCCAGCAGTCGGGACCCGACAACAACTAATGAAAAACTGTTTTTT	CASSRDPTTTNEKLFF
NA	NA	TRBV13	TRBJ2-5	TGTGCCAGCAGCTTGGGGGAACAAGAGACCCAGTACTTC	CASSLGEQETQYF
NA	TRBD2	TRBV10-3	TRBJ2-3	TGTGCCATCACTTTTAGCGGGGGAGACACAGATACGCAGTATTTT	CAITFSGGDTDTQYF
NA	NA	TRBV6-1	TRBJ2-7	TGTGCCAGCAGTGAATGGCCAGGCCCCTACGAGCAGTACTTC	CASSEWPGPYEQYF
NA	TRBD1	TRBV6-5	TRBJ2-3	TGTGCCAGTCAGGGGGCGGGAGATACGCAGTATTTT	CASQGAGDTQYF
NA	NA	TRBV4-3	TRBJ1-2	TGCGCCAGCAGCCAAGGGCAAGGGATCTTCAACTATGGCTACACCTTC	CASSQGQGIFNYGYTF
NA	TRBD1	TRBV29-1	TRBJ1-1	TGCAGCGCACGGCAGGGGGCACACACTGAAGCTTTCTTT	CSARQGAHTEAFF
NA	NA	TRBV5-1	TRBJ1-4	TGCGCCAGCAGCTTGGTAGGGGGGAGTCAAGAAAAACTGTTTTTT	CASSLVGGSQEKLFF
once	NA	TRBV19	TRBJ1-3	TGTGCCACTCAGGGTATCAACACCATATATTTT	CATQGINTIYF
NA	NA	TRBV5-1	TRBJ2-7	TGCGCCAGCAGCTTAGGGACGGGGAACTACGAGCAGTACTTC	CASSLGTGNYEQYF
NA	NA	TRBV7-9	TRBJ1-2	TGTGCCAGCACCTTAGCTGGGTACTATGGCTACACCTTC	CASTLAGYYGYTF
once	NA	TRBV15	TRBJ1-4	TGTGCCACCGGGGCGGGCCGGACGGTAGAAAAACTGTTTTTT	CATGAGRTVEKLFF